This T cell receptor (beta chain) was documented in a study of T cell repertoires in cytomegalovirus infection. In the study overall: CMV infection plus the matching HLA type was flagged by public TCR beta signatures.

A note on this clonotype: As yet, its antigen is unknown.

A single record per CDR3 protein comes from TCRdb applying MiXCR to the reads. The sample contains under 200,000 distinct CDR3 sequences, less than 25% of which appear only once. The germline gives CDR1 SGHVS, CDR2 FNYEAQ. CDR3 length: 12 amino acids. Trimming left V 4 bases short and J 7 bases short, with 8 bases between. Findings and limits, study-wide: Adding up the frequency of public TCR beta families identified people who carried CMV plus the relevant HLA. CMV-specific TCR beta clonotypes restricted by HLA-C dominated the ex vivo response.

This clonotype originated in a human donor in good health (CMV status not recorded). Some clones in this sample may be carry-over from other donors' samples. The sample consisted of CD8+ T cells from cultured PBMCs, taken from culture after CMV antigen stimulation. The chain is built from TRBV7-6 and TRBJ2-1, with D perhaps TRBD1 (6 bases). The CDR3, as DNA: TGTGCCAGCAGCTCAGGGGCGAATGAGCAGTTCTTC. Translation: CASSSGANEQFF.